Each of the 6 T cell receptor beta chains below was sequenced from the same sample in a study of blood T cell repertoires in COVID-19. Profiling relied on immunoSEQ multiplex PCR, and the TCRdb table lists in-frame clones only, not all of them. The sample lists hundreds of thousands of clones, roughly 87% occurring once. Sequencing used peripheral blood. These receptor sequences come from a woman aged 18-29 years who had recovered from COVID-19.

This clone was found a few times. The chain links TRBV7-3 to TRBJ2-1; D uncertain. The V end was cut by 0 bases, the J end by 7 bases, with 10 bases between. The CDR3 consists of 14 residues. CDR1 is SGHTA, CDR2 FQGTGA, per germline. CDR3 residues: CASSLTSRGNEQFF. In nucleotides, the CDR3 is TGTGCCAGCAGCTTAACTAGCCGTGGAAATGAGCAGTTCTTC.

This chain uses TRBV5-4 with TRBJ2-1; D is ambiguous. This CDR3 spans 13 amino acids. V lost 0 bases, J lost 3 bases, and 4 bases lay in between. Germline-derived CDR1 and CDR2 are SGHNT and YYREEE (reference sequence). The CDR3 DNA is TGTGCCAGCAGCTTGGTAGACTACAATGAGCAGTTCTTC. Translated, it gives CASSLVDYNEQFF.

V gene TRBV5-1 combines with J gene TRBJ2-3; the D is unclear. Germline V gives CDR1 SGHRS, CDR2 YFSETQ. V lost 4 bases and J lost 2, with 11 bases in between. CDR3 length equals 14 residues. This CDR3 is CASSPARYTDTQYF. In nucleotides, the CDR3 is TGCGCCAGCAGCCCGGCGCGGTACACAGATACGCAGTATTTT.

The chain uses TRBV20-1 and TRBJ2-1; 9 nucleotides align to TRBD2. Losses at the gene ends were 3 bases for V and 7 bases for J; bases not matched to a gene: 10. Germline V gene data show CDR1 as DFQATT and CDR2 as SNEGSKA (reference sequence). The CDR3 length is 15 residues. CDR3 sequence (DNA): TGCAGTGCTAGTCCAGCGGGAGGTTCTTTAAATGAGCAGTTCTTC. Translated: CSASPAGGSLNEQFF.

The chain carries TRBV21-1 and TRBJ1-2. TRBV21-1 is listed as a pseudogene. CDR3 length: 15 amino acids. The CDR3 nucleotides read TGTGCCAGCAGCAAAGCGCGGCAGCAGAACTATGGCTACACCTTC. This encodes CASSKARQQNYGYTF.

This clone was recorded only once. The CDR3 reads CASSPPIGQGYTF. CDR3 coding DNA: TGTGCCAGCTCACCACCGATCGGACAGGGCTACACCTTC. The chain recombines TRBV18 with TRBJ1-2; tentative D call: TRBD1 (6 bases). Trimming cost V 0 bases and J 8 bases, with 10 bases left between them. Germline V CDR1 and CDR2: KGHSH, LQKENI. The CDR3 has 13 amino acids.